This is a list of T cell receptor beta chains from one sample in a study of somatic mutations in cytotoxic T cells in rheumatoid arthritis. Data came from immunoSEQ multiplex PCR; TCRdb stores just in-frame clones and leaves some out. The data contain tens of thousands of clones, around 84% of them seen just once; the ten biggest clones take up under 20%. Sequencing was carried out using CD8+ T cells sorted from blood. These receptors all stem from a woman aged 45-59 years in good health. The CDR3 runs from the conserved cysteine through the conserved F or W.

J	V	CDR3
TRBJ1-5	TRBV2	CASSDPGGRPHDNQPQHF
TRBJ1-6	TRBV12-5	CASGSGQGGSPLHF
TRBJ1-3	TRBV7-9	CASSSLSPGGNTIYF
TRBJ1-2	TRBV4-3	CASSQVDRNYGYTF
TRBJ2-1	TRBV27	CASSLKIRGGEQFF
TRBJ2-3	TRBV27	CASSWNVQDTQYF
TRBJ2-7	TRBV6-5	CASSYRGSGEQYF
TRBJ1-6	TRBV9	CASSAGGVPFYNSPLHF
TRBJ1-2	TRBV29-1	CSVPGQPGGYTF
TRBJ1-2	TRBV14	CASSLSPGAHGYTF
TRBJ1-6	TRBV11-1	CASSLRLEGPNSPLHF
TRBJ1-1	TRBV9	CASSPKTGEHTEAFF